This TCR beta chain was retrieved from a study of technical replicates of blood from four donors. Repertoires were generated with immunoSEQ multiplex PCR, while TCRdb's copy carries only in-frame clones and drops some. The sample records about 83,000 clones, just over 90% being singletons. This CDR3 has 17 amino acids. CDR1 SEHNR and CDR2 FQNEAQ come from the germline V gene (reference sequence). The J segment lost 5 bases and the V segment lost 3 bases, leaving 9 bases of the junction unmatched. The sequencing sample was made of T cells isolated from PBMCs. V is TRBV7-9 and J is TRBJ1-4; 10 nucleotides agree with TRBD1. This TCR was recovered from a human donor in good health. CDR3 DNA: TGTGCCAGCAGCTTCGGGACAGGGGCTGGGGAAAATGAAAAACTGTTTTTT. It specifies CASSFGTGAGENEKLFF. Complete variable domain (other parts from reference TRBV7-9 and TRBJ1-4): DTGVSQNPRHKITKRGQNVTFRCDPISEHNRLYWYRQTLGQGPEFLTYFQNEAQLEKSRLLSDRFSAERPKGSFSTLEIQRTEQGDSAMYLCASSFGTGAGENEKLFFGSGTQLSVL.